This TCR beta chain stems from a study of blood T cell repertoires in COVID-19. Across the study: COVID-19 samples from acute and convalescent phases originated in the United States, Italy and Spain.

Per the original data handling: Estimated nucleated cell counts came from reference gene primer amplification. Profiled with immunoSEQ multiplex PCR; TCRdb holds only in-frame clones, not every one. The D gene and trimming were derived from the DNA, and the V and J assignments and clone size from that table. The data contain 85,000 to 130,000 clones, approximately 80% of them singletons. It was during active infection that Seattle patients were enrolled and then longitudinally followed. The clonotype originates from an elderly man with COVID-19, enrolled during active disease. Sequenced sample: peripheral blood.

CDR3 sequence: CASSLVTYEQYF. DNA of the CDR3: TGTGCCAGCAGCCTAGTCACCTACGAGCAGTACTTC. The chain recombines TRBV11-2 with TRBJ2-7; no reliable D call. The CDR3 spans 12 residues. Trimming cost V 5 bases and J 2 bases, with 7 bases left between them. Germline-derived CDR1 and CDR2 are SGHAT and FQNNGV.